The 3 T cell receptor beta chains below were found in one sample sequenced in a study of T cells in Graves' hyperthyroidism and ophthalmopathy. There were TCR beta CDR3 regions amplified from RNA transcripts. The HTBI primer set was used in a first-round RT-PCR of the TCR CDR3. MiXCR was run by TCRdb on the multiplex PCR reads, yielding one entry per CDR3 protein. The table lists about 380,000 distinct CDR3 sequences, around a sixth of them singletons. Sequencing used blood. The receptors shown here come from a young man with Graves' ophthalmopathy.

Comments on this clonotype: A much larger clone lies a single base off, so this may be a read error. This chain joins TRBV7-2 and TRBJ1-3; D is perhaps TRBD1 (5 bases). This CDR3 region has 15 residues. Germline V lookup: CDR1 SGHTA, CDR2 FQGNSA. The CDR3 nucleotides read TGTGCCAGCAGCCGGGACTCCACCTCTGGAAACACCATATGTTTT. Amino acid sequence: CASSRDSTSGNTICF.

With respect to this clonotype: A clone one base away is much larger, so this may be a read error. Because it lacks the conserved phenylalanine or tryptophan at the end, this CDR3 is likely a read error. V gene TRBV11-1 combines with J gene TRBJ1-1; no clear D gene. Germline V gene sequence: CDR1 SGHAT, CDR2 FQDESV (reference sequence). The CDR3 is 14 residues long. V dropped 2 bases and J dropped 4 bases, with 11 bases sitting between them. DNA for the CDR3: TGTGCCAGCAGCTTACCGTATCTCGGCACTGAAGCTTTCCTT. Its translation: CASSLPYLGTEAFL.

V usage is TRBV20-1 and J usage is TRBJ2-2; TRBD2 aligns across 12 bases. V gave up 5 bases and J gave up 2 bases; unmatched junction bases: 9. CDR3 length: 17 amino acids. Germline-derived CDR1 and CDR2 are DFQATT and SNEGSKA (reference sequence). The CDR3 protein is CSAQRASGGANTGELFF. The DNA of the CDR3 is TGCAGTGCTCAAAGGGCTAGCGGGGGGGCCAACACCGGGGAGCTGTTTTTT.